This T cell receptor beta chain was sequenced in a study of Tregs in tolerant kidney transplant recipients. Background on the study: Recipient cells were told from donor cells by antibody staining. Study results and caveats: Validation in larger populations is needed because few patients were studied. The most relevant donor-specific Treg TCRbeta repertoire apparently came from expansion with activated donor B cells.

Concerning this clone: Its target is unknown.

Some clones are missing from TCRdb's copy, which holds only in-frame ones; the method was immunoSEQ multiplex PCR. The sample yields 35,000 to 50,000 clones, about 95% seen once. The sequence came from a human donor in good health. The sequenced sample was Tregs from blood cultured with allogeneic cells.

The CDR3 DNA follows: TGCGCCAGCAGCTTGGCCGGGGGACAATTGGGTGAAAAACTGTTTTTT. Translated, it gives CASSLAGGQLGEKLFF. The V call is TRBV5-1, the J call TRBJ1-4; TRBD1 might be the D (6 bases). V gave up 0 bases and J gave up 7 bases, with 16 bases separating them. Germline values: CDR1 SGHRS, CDR2 YFSETQ. CDR3 length: 16 amino acids.